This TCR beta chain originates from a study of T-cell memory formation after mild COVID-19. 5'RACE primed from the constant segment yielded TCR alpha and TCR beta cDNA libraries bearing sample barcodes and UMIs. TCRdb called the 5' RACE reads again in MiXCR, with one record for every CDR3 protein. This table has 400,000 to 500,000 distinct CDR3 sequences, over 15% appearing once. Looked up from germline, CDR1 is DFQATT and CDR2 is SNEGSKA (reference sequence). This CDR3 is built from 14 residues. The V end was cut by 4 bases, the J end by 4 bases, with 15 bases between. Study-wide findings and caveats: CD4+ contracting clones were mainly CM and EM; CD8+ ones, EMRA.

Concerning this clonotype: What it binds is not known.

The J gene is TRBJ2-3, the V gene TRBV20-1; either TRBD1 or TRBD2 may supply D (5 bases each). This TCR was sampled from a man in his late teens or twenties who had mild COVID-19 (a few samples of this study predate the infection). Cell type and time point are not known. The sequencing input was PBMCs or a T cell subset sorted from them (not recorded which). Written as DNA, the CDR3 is TGCAGTGCTACTGGACCAAGGGACGCAGATACGCAGTATTTT. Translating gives CSATGPRDADTQYF.